Listed below are T cell receptor beta chains from one sample, sequenced in a study of blood T cell repertoires in COVID-19. Repertoires were generated with immunoSEQ multiplex PCR, while TCRdb's copy carries only in-frame clones and drops some. The data hold 120,000 to 150,000 clones, with roughly nine tenths observed a single time. Sequencing used peripheral blood. These receptors were obtained from a woman aged 55 to 70 with active COVID-19. CDR3s include the opening cysteine and the closing phenylalanine or tryptophan. The D gene is left open where the match is weak. Size values are once, few and many counts, or a class for expanded clones, and some rows have none.

D gene,CDR3 length,J gene,V gene,clone size,CDR3 DNA,CDR3 protein
TRBD2,16,TRBJ2-7,TRBV4-1,-,TGCGCCAGCAGCCAAGATGGGTTAGCGGGAGTCGGCGAGCAGTACTTC,CASSQDGLAGVGEQYF
TRBD1,16,TRBJ2-1,TRBV7-8,-,TGTGCCAGCAGCCTCGTACCGGGACAGGGCCACAATGAGCAGTTCTTC,CASSLVPGQGHNEQFF
TRBD2,13,TRBJ2-7,TRBV28,-,TGTGCCAGCAGCCGCAGACTAGCATACGAGCAGTACTTC,CASSRRLAYEQYF
-,14,TRBJ2-7,TRBV7-8,-,TGTGCCAGCAGTCCCGCGGGACGGTCCTACGAGCAGTACTTC,CASSPAGRSYEQYF
TRBD2,19,TRBJ2-7,TRBV6-2/TRBV6-3,-,TGTGCCAGCAGTTTATTCACCGGGACTAGCGGGAGGCCTTTCTACGAGCAGTACTTC,CASSLFTGTSGRPFYEQYF
-,14,TRBJ1-1,TRBV19,-,TGTGCCAGTAGCCCGCAGGGCATGAACACTGAAGCTTTCTTT,CASSPQGMNTEAFF
-,14,TRBJ1-6,TRBV7-2,few,TGTGCCAGCAGCTTCCCGAGGACAAATTCACCCCTCCACTTT,CASSFPRTNSPLHF
-,14,TRBJ1-1,TRBV6-2/TRBV6-3,-,TGTGCCAGCAGTCCCAATACTATGAACACTGAAGCTTTCTTT,CASSPNTMNTEAFF
TRBD2,16,TRBJ2-7,TRBV3-1/TRBV3-2,-,TGTGCCAGCAGCCAAGATCGAGTAGCGGGAGGGTCCGAGCAGTACTTC,CASSQDRVAGGSEQYF
TRBD2,17,TRBJ2-3,TRBV18,once,TGTGCCAGCTCACCCCTCGGACTAGCGGGCGGAGGGGATACGCAGTATTTT,CASSPLGLAGGGDTQYF
-,14,TRBJ1-2,TRBV28,once,TGTGCCAGCATGCCGGGACAATGGGCCTATGGCTACACCTTC,CASMPGQWAYGYTF
-,13,TRBJ1-4,TRBV19,-,TGTGCCAGTAGTATATCCGGGAGGGAAAAACTGTTTTTT,CASSISGREKLFF
-,15,TRBJ2-5,TRBV19,-,TGTGCCAGTAGTATGGGAGGGGGGGCTGGAGAGACCCAGTACTTC,CASSMGGGAGETQYF
-,16,TRBJ1-3,TRBV6-6,-,TGTGCCAGCAGAAAACACCACTGGACAAGTGGAAACACCATATATTTT,CASRKHHWTSGNTIYF
-,15,TRBJ2-3,TRBV6-5,-,TGTGCCAGCAGTCACCTAGCAGAACGAACAGATACGCAGTATTTT,CASSHLAERTDTQYF
TRBD2,15,TRBJ2-1,TRBV10-3,-,TGTGCCATCAGTGGAGGGACTAGCGGGACAAATGAGCAGTTCTTC,CAISGGTSGTNEQFF
-,13,TRBJ2-1,TRBV10-2,-,TGCGCCAGCAGGCCCCGACTATTCAATGAGCAGTTCTTC,CASRPRLFNEQFF
TRBD2,20,TRBJ2-1,TRBV23-1,-,TGCGCCAGCAGTCAATCCTGGGCTAGCGGGAGGGCACTATTGTTGGATGAGCAGTTCTTC,CASSQSWASGRALLLDEQFF
TRBD2,12,TRBJ2-7,TRBV12-5,-,TGTGCTAGTGGCAGAGCGGGGGGCGAGCAGTACTTC,CASGRAGGEQYF
TRBD1,11,TRBJ2-7,TRBV29-1,-,TGCAGTACGGGACAGGGGATCGAGCAGTACTTC,CSTGQGIEQYF
-,14,TRBJ1-6,TRBV9,-,TGTGCCAGCAGCGTTGGGCAGGCGAATTCACCCCTCCACTTT,CASSVGQANSPLHF
-,16,TRBJ2-7,TRBV3-1/TRBV3-2,-,TGTGCCAGCAGCCAAGAGCCGGGGTCTCCTTTCTACGAGCAGTACTTC,CASSQEPGSPFYEQYF
-,15,TRBJ1-1,TRBV27,-,TGTGCCAGCAGTTTAAAGGCTAGGGGGGGCACTGAAGCTTTCTTT,CASSLKARGGTEAFF
-,14,TRBJ2-1,TRBV6-5,-,TGTGCCAGCAGCAGACAGAGCTCCTACAATGAGCAGTTCTTC,CASSRQSSYNEQFF
TRBD1,14,TRBJ1-2,TRBV28,-,TGTGCCAGCAGTTCAGGGGGGTACGACTATGGCTACACCTTC,CASSSGGYDYGYTF
-,13,TRBJ1-5,TRBV11-2,-,TGTGCCAGCAGCGGTGGCAGGAATCAGCCCCAGCATTTT,CASSGGRNQPQHF
TRBD2,15,TRBJ2-1,TRBV4-1,-,TGCGCCAGCAGCCAAGGTCTAGCGGGAGTGAATGAGCAGTTCTTC,CASSQGLAGVNEQFF
TRBD2,16,TRBJ2-1,TRBV5-6,-,TGTGCCAGCAGCTTGCCCCGCGGGAGGGCGTACAATGAGCAGTTCTTC,CASSLPRGRAYNEQFF
TRBD1,14,TRBJ2-7,TRBV10-3,-,TGTGCCATCAGCAGCACGACAGGGTACTACGAGCAGTACTTC,CAISSTTGYYEQYF
-,15,TRBJ2-7,TRBV5-5,-,TGTGCCAGCAGCTTGGCCGGAGGAGGACCCTACGAGCAGTACTTC,CASSLAGGGPYEQYF
-,14,TRBJ1-6,TRBV28,-,TGTGCCAGCAGGATGAGGGCTGTTGGCTCACCCCTCCACTTT,CASRMRAVGSPLHF
TRBD1,17,TRBJ1-3,TRBV5-1,-,TGCGCCAGCAGCCGCGCTCCGGGACAGGCTTCTGGAAACACCATATATTTT,CASSRAPGQASGNTIYF
-,15,TRBJ1-1,TRBV5-4,-,TGTGCCAGCAGCTTGAATTTGGCCCAAACCACTGAAGCTTTCTTT,CASSLNLAQTTEAFF
-,12,TRBJ2-3,TRBV12-3/TRBV12-4,-,TGTGCCAGCAGTTTAGTCGTAGATACGCAGTATTTT,CASSLVVDTQYF
TRBD1,16,TRBJ2-3,TRBV5-5,-,TGTGCCAGCAGTTCCGCGGGACAGGGGGCGACAGATACGCAGTATTTT,CASSSAGQGATDTQYF
TRBD1,16,TRBJ1-2,TRBV4-3,once,TGCGCCAGCAGCCAGTATCAGGGGGCGCTTCCCTATGGCTACACCTTC,CASSQYQGALPYGYTF
-,13,TRBJ1-2,TRBV4-1,-,TGCGCCAGCAGCCAAGTCTCGGTCTATGGCTACACCTTC,CASSQVSVYGYTF
TRBD2,14,TRBJ2-1,TRBV2,-,TGTGCCAGCAGTCCTAGCGGCTCCTACAATGAGCAGTTCTTC,CASSPSGSYNEQFF
-,17,TRBJ2-7,TRBV28,-,TGTGCCAGCAGTCTTAATCCGGGACTTGGGAGCTCCTACGAGCAGTACTTC,CASSLNPGLGSSYEQYF
-,13,TRBJ2-1,TRBV2,-,TGTGCCAGCAGTGAAAATCGTCTCACGGGGCAGTTCTTC,CASSENRLTGQFF
-,14,TRBJ1-6,TRBV13,-,TGTGCCAGCAGCTTAGGAACCAGGTCTTCACCCCTCCACTTT,CASSLGTRSSPLHF
TRBD2,15,TRBJ2-1,TRBV6-1,-,TGTGCCAGCAGTGAACCGGGAGGGGTCCACAATGAGCAGTTCTTC,CASSEPGGVHNEQFF
-,14,TRBJ2-3,TRBV7-2,-,TGTGCCAGCAGCCCGGACTACATCACAGATACGCAGTATTTT,CASSPDYITDTQYF
-,14,TRBJ1-2,TRBV6-2/TRBV6-3,-,TGTGCCAGCAGTTATTCCGCAGGGGTATATGGCTACACCTTC,CASSYSAGVYGYTF
TRBD2,16,TRBJ2-2,TRBV4-1,few,TGCGCCAGCAGCCAAGCTAGCGGGGGGCGAACCGGGGAGCTGTTTTTT,CASSQASGGRTGELFF
TRBD1,19,TRBJ2-6,TRBV7-6,once,TGTGCCAGCAGCGTTCCACCGGGACAGTCCCCCTCTGGGGCCAACGTCCTGACTTTC,CASSVPPGQSPSGANVLTF
TRBD1,12,TRBJ1-5,TRBV10-1,few,TGCGCCACCGGGGACAGCCATCAGCCCCAGCATTTT,CATGDSHQPQHF
-,15,TRBJ2-7,TRBV2,-,TGTGCCAGCAGTGTATTGACCGGGATAGGCCTCGAGCAGTACTTC,CASSVLTGIGLEQYF
-,14,TRBJ2-5,TRBV5-6,-,TGTGCCAGCAGCTTGGGGACACCCCAAGAGACCCAGTACTTC,CASSLGTPQETQYF
-,10,TRBJ1-1,TRBV12-3/TRBV12-4,-,TGTGCCAGCAGTTCCCGGACAGCCCTTTTT,CASSSRTALF
TRBD1,19,TRBJ1-6,TRBV18,-,TGTGCCAGCTCACCACGGGCCGGGACAGGGGCTCCGATCGGTTCACCCCTCCACTTT,CASSPRAGTGAPIGSPLHF
TRBD2,16,TRBJ2-3,TRBV7-2,-,TGTGCCACCTCGCGGGGGTACCGGACCTTAGTGGATACGCAGTATTTT,CATSRGYRTLVDTQYF
TRBD1,15,TRBJ1-5,TRBV5-1,-,TGCGCCAGCAGCTTGGGACAGGGTCTAAATCAGCCCCAGCATTTT,CASSLGQGLNQPQHF
-,17,TRBJ1-3,TRBV28,-,TGTGCCAGCAGCCTGCTGGGCCAGGGCGGCTCTGGAAACACCATATATTTT,CASSLLGQGGSGNTIYF